A single sample is the source of the 27 T cell receptor beta chains below, sequenced in a study of naive CD8 T cells in extremely preterm neonates. Study-wide findings and caveats: Preterm CDR3s were shorter than older groups', with fewer N additions and less trimming.

Extremely preterm deliveries at about 22-27 weeks of gestation provided the preterm samples. Antigens for these TCRs are unknown. Clones were read by immunoSEQ multiplex PCR, and TCRdb kept only the in-frame ones, dropping some. The sample has a few thousand clones, over 90% seen once. Sequencing was performed on naive CD8+ T cells from cord blood. The receptor set was obtained from a boy who was born preterm.

The chain combines TRBV5-1 with TRBJ1-2; D is possibly TRBD1 (5 bases). The CDR3 extends over 14 amino acids. Trimming took 0 bases from V and 3 from J, leaving 9 bases between them. CDR1 is SGHRS and CDR2 is YFSETQ in the germline V gene. CDR3 sequence: CASSLVVGDYGYTF. CDR3 coding DNA: TGCGCCAGCAGCTTGGTAGTGGGGGACTATGGCTACACCTTC.

The CDR3 sequence: CASSPRTSGRADTQYF. The CDR3 DNA follows: TGTGCCAGCAGCCCGCGGACTAGCGGGAGGGCAGATACGCAGTATTTT. This chain uses TRBV7-6 with TRBJ2-3; 15 bases fit TRBD2. The V and J ends lost 5 bases and 4 bases, in that order; junction bases with no gene match: 4. CDR1 SGHVS and CDR2 FNYEAQ come from the germline V gene. The CDR3 covers 16 residues.

V usage is TRBV11-2 and J usage is TRBJ2-3, with 8 bases aligning to TRBD2. The germline gives CDR1 SGHAT, CDR2 FQNNGV. CDR3 size: 16 residues. The J segment lost 2 bases and the V segment lost 1 base, leaving 5 bases of the junction unmatched. The CDR3 bases are TGTGCCAGCAGCTTAGCGGGAGGGCCCTACACAGATACGCAGTATTTT. It encodes CASSLAGGPYTDTQYF.

Details on this clone: The junction differs from germline at one of its ends, possibly a read error. This rearrangement joins TRBV7-7 to TRBJ2-6; D is unresolved. The germline V gene has CDR1 SSHAT and CDR2 FNYEAQ (reference sequence). This CDR3 contains 18 residues. The CDR3 sequence: CASSRSCKCPKSGQRPDF. The CDR3 nucleotides read TGTGCCAGCAGCAGGTCATGTAAGTGCCCAAAGTCGGGCCAACGTCCTGACTTC.

The genes are TRBV4-1 and TRBJ2-1; D unclear. The CDR3 totals 14 residues. Germline V gives CDR1 MGHRA, CDR2 YSYEKL. Trimming left V 1 base short and J 1 base short, with 5 bases between. Here the CDR3 reads CASSQAFSYNEQFF. The CDR3 DNA follows: TGCGCCAGCAGCCAAGCGTTTTCCTACAATGAGCAGTTCTTC.

The chain carries TRBV9 and TRBJ2-2, with TRBD2 as a possible D gene (5 bases). This CDR3 region has 17 residues. Germline lookup yields CDR1 SGDLS and CDR2 YYNGEE. V gave up 0 bases and J gave up 3 bases, with 15 bases separating them. CDR3 in amino acids: CASSVATGKADTGELFF. The CDR3, as DNA: TGTGCCAGCAGCGTAGCTACGGGGAAGGCGGACACCGGGGAGCTGTTTTTT.

This rearrangement joins TRBV27 to TRBJ1-5, with D perhaps matching TRBD1 (5 bases). Germline V gene lookup returns CDR1 MNHEY and CDR2 SMNVEV (reference sequence). V lost 0 bases, J lost 2 bases, and 5 bases lay in between. CDR3 length equals 14 residues. The CDR3 sequence: CASSLSGGNQPQHF. The CDR3 nucleotides are TGTGCCAGCAGTTTATCGGGGGGCAATCAGCCCCAGCATTTT.

The J gene is TRBJ2-7, the V gene TRBV5-1; 8 bases are a match to TRBD1. V was clipped by 5 bases and J by 6 bases; unmatched bases: 4. The germline gives CDR1 SGHRS, CDR2 YFSETQ. The CDR3 totals 12 residues. The CDR3 DNA reads as TGCGCCAGCAGTCCCGACAGGGGCGAGCAGTACTTC. It codes for CASSPDRGEQYF.

V gene TRBV10-3 combines with J gene TRBJ1-2, with 9 bases aligning to TRBD1. Germline CDR1 is ENHRY and CDR2 is SYGVKD. This CDR3 has 13 amino acids. V trimming: 4 bases; J trimming: 3 bases; junction bases outside the gene matches: 0. The CDR3 DNA follows: TGTGCCATCAGTGGGACAGGGGACTATGGCTACACCTTC. Translation gives CAISGTGDYGYTF.

The rearrangement joins TRBV30 to TRBJ2-3, with D tentatively TRBD2 (5 bases). Trimming stripped 4 bases from V and 2 bases from J, with 10 bases between. CDR1 is GTSNPN, CDR2 SVGIG, per germline (reference sequence). The CDR3 covers 13 residues. This CDR3 reads CAWNSGHTDTQYF. The CDR3 nucleotides are TGTGCCTGGAACAGCGGTCACACAGATACGCAGTATTTT.

In its sample, this clone was seen a few times. This rearrangement joins TRBV19 to TRBJ2-7, with 8 bases lining up with TRBD1. Trimming at V came to 1 base and at J to 4 bases, leaving 0 bases not matched to a gene. The CDR3 has 13 amino acids. Germline values: CDR1 LNHDA, CDR2 SQIVND (reference sequence). DNA of the CDR3: TGTGCCAGTAGTATAGGGACAGGGTACGAGCAGTACTTC. Protein: CASSIGTGYEQYF.

This clone has just a few counts. J is TRBJ2-5 and V is TRBV10-3; D not certain. V was pared by 3 bases and J by 0 bases, with 2 bases between. The germline V gene encodes CDR1 ENHRY and CDR2 SYGVKD. The CDR3 has 12 residues. This CDR3 reads CAISDDQETQYF. Here the CDR3 DNA reads TGTGCCATCAGTGACGACCAAGAGACCCAGTACTTC.

The chain employs TRBV27 and TRBJ1-2; D possibly corresponds to TRBD1 (6 bases). Per germline, CDR1 MNHEY and CDR2 SMNVEV (reference sequence). Trimming stripped 2 bases from V and 3 bases from J, with 13 bases between. CDR3 length: 15 amino acids. The CDR3 spells CASSLGAGVDYGYTF. In DNA form, the CDR3 reads TGTGCCAGCAGTTTAGGGGCAGGGGTGGACTATGGCTACACCTTC.

The chain links TRBV29-1 to TRBJ2-2, with unresolved D. Germline-derived CDR1 and CDR2 are SQVTM and ANQGSEA. CDR3 length: 14 residues. Trimming removed 4 bases at V and 3 bases at J, with 12 bases between. CDR3 protein: CSVGLQSYTGELFF. The CDR3 DNA reads as TGCAGCGTTGGGTTGCAAAGTTACACCGGGGAGCTGTTTTTT.

The rearrangement joins TRBV7-6 to TRBJ1-6, with 8 bases aligning to TRBD1. The trim removed 5 bases at V and 8 bases at J, leaving 11 bases unmatched. CDR1 and CDR2 (germline): SGHVS, FNYEAQ. The CDR3 extends over 16 amino acids. The DNA of the CDR3 is TGTGCCAGCAGCCCCTACAGGGGGAGGGGTGATTCACCCCTCCACTTT. Protein sequence: CASSPYRGRGDSPLHF.

The gene calls are TRBV7-2 and TRBJ2-7; 11 nucleotides line up with TRBD2. CDR3 size: 13 residues. Looked up from germline, CDR1 is SGHTA and CDR2 is FQGNSA. Trimming took 2 bases from V and 6 from J; bases not matched to a gene: 0. The CDR3 loop is CASSLLAGGEQYF. The CDR3 DNA reads as TGTGCCAGCAGCTTACTAGCGGGGGGCGAGCAGTACTTC.

The gene calls are TRBV5-6 and TRBJ2-7; either TRBD1 or TRBD2 may fit D (5 bases each). CDR1 and CDR2 (germline): SGHDT, YYEEEE. The length of the CDR3 is 12 residues. The germline V and J ends were trimmed by 4 bases and 2 bases, with 7 bases remaining between them. Here the CDR3 DNA reads TGTGCCAGCAGCGAGGGGACCTACGAGCAGTACTTC. This gives the protein CASSEGTYEQYF.

The chain uses TRBV28 and TRBJ1-4; D uncertain. CDR1 is MDHEN, CDR2 SYDVKM, per germline. The CDR3 contains 12 residues. The germline V and J ends were trimmed by 4 bases and 2 bases, with 2 bases remaining between them. CDR3 sequence (DNA): TGTGCCAGCAGTTACACTAATGAAAAACTGTTTTTT. Translation gives CASSYTNEKLFF.

This chain joins TRBV30 and TRBJ2-7; tentatively, D is TRBD1 (5 bases). Trimming removed 3 bases from V and 0 bases from J, with 6 bases in between. The CDR3 consists of 12 residues. Germline V lookup: CDR1 GTSNPN, CDR2 SVGIG (reference sequence). The CDR3 loop is CAWRDNSYEQYF. The CDR3, as DNA: TGTGCCTGGAGGGACAACTCCTACGAGCAGTACTTC.

The chain has TRBV7-6 and TRBJ2-7, with D perhaps TRBD1 (5 bases). The germline V and J ends were trimmed by 0 bases and 4 bases, with 10 bases remaining between them. The CDR3 loop spans 14 amino acids. The germline V gene encodes CDR1 SGHVS and CDR2 FNYEAQ. The CDR3 sequence: CASSLAAKGYEQYF. The CDR3 DNA follows: TGTGCCAGCAGCTTAGCGGCGAAGGGGTACGAGCAGTACTTC.

A single count supports this clone. The rearrangement links TRBV5-1 to TRBJ2-1; 12 bases fit TRBD2. The V and J ends lost 0 bases and 8 bases, in that order; junction bases with no gene match: 0. The CDR3 sequence is 14 residues long. Germline V lookup: CDR1 SGHRS, CDR2 YFSETQ. Here the CDR3 reads CASSLGLAGDEQFF. CDR3 sequence (DNA): TGCGCCAGCAGCTTGGGACTAGCGGGAGATGAGCAGTTCTTC.

This rearrangement joins TRBV28 to TRBJ1-1, with 8 bases lining up with TRBD1. Germline assignment: CDR1 MDHEN and CDR2 SYDVKM. CDR3 length equals 15 residues. The V segment lost 1 base and the J segment 0 bases; nucleotides outside the gene matches: 1. CDR3 nucleotide sequence: TGTGCCAGCAGTTTATACAGGGGGTTGAACACTGAAGCTTTCTTT. Translated, it gives CASSLYRGLNTEAFF.

The rearrangement joins TRBV12-2 to TRBJ2-2. TRBV12-2 is listed as a pseudogene. This CDR3 has 18 residues. The CDR3 nucleotides are TGTGCAAGTCGCTTAGGGGGTGACCAGCTCGCGAACACCGGGGAGCTGTTTTTT. This translates into CASRLGGDQLANTGELFF.

The chain links TRBV20-1 to TRBJ1-2; D not resolved. This CDR3 comprises 10 residues. Trimming left V 2 bases short and J 3 bases short, with 1 base between. Germline loops: CDR1 DFQATT, CDR2 SNEGSKA (reference sequence). For the CDR3, the DNA is TGCAGTGCTAGACACTATGGCTACACCTTC. This encodes CSARHYGYTF.

The chain recombines TRBV7-2 with TRBJ2-7, with TRBD2 as a possible D gene (6 bases). The germline V gene encodes CDR1 SGHTA and CDR2 FQGNSA. The CDR3 is 12 amino acids. With 4 bases removed from V and 2 bases from J, the gap between germline ends came to 6 bases. In DNA form, the CDR3 reads TGTGCCAGCAGCTCTAGCGCCTACGAGCAGTACTTC. It is translated as CASSSSAYEQYF.

This chain joins TRBV9 and TRBJ2-3; 11 bases map to TRBD2. This CDR3 has 17 residues. Germline V gene sequence: CDR1 SGDLS, CDR2 YYNGEE. J was trimmed by 2 bases and V by 1 base; bases with no gene match: 6. CDR3: CASSVTLAGGPTDTQYF. The CDR3 bases are TGTGCCAGCAGCGTAACCCTAGCGGGAGGACCCACAGATACGCAGTATTTT.

CDR3 sequence reads: CASSQDDRDGYTF. The CDR3 DNA reads TGTGCCAGCAGCCAAGATGACAGGGATGGCTACACCTTC. The rearrangement uses TRBV4-2 and TRBJ1-2; 7 positions match TRBD1. V gave up 0 bases and J gave up 6 bases; unmatched junction bases: 1. This CDR3 region has 13 residues. Germline V gene sequence: CDR1 LGHNA, CDR2 YNFKEQ.